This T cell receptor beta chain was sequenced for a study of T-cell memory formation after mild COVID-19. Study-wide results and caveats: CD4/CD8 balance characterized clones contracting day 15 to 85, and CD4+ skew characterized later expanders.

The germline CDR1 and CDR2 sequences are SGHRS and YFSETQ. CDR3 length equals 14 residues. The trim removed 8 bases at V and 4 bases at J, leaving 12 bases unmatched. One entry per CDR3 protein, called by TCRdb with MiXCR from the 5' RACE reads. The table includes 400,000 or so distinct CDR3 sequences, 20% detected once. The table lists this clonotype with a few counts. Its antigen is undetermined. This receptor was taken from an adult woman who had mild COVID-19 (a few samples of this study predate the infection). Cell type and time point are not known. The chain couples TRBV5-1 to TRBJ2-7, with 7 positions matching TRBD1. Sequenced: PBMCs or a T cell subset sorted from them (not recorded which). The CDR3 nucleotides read TGCGCCAGTTTTGGGGGACAGAGAAGTTACGAGCAGTACTTC. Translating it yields CASFGGQRSYEQYF.